The 2 T cell receptor beta chains reported below all come from one sample, sequenced in a study of T cell repertoires in cytomegalovirus infection. Via MiXCR, TCRdb re-called the reads, giving one row per CDR3 protein. The data contain roughly 640,000 distinct CDR3 sequences, 24% of them singletons. Sequencing used CD8+ T cells from PBMCs. These TCRs come from a human donor in good health (CMV status not recorded). Some clones in this sample may be carry-over from other donors' samples.

The chain employs TRBV5-6 and TRBJ1-5; D is unclear. This CDR3 is built from 15 residues. V lost 6 bases, J lost 1 base, and 14 bases lay in between. The V gene's germline CDR1 is SGHDT and CDR2 YYEEEE. CDR3 sequence: CASTRGVGSNQPQHF. In DNA, the CDR3 is TGTGCCAGCACCCGGGGAGTCGGGAGCAATCAGCCCCAGCATTTT.

This clonotype showed up just once. This sequence joins TRBV29-1 and TRBJ2-7; weak D call: TRBD2 (6 bases). The germline V gene encodes CDR1 SQVTM and CDR2 ANQGSEA. CDR3 length: 13 amino acids. The V end was cut by 7 bases, the J end by 5 bases, with 18 bases between. The CDR3 DNA follows: TGCAGCGCCCTAGGCTGGAGGGGCAACGAGCAGTACTTC. This translates into CSALGWRGNEQYF.